A single T cell receptor beta chain is shown here with its context. Other DNA sequences within the sample encode an identical CDR3. The repertoire was sequenced with immunoSEQ multiplex PCR; TCRdb's copy has only in-frame clones and lacks some. Of about 92,000 clones listed, roughly 86% are singletons. This specimen belongs to a study of control samples from healthy donors and cancer patients. Germline CDR1 SGHRS, CDR2 YFSETQ. This CDR3 is built from 15 residues. The V and J ends lost 4 bases and 2 bases, in that order; junction bases with no gene match: 3. The sample taken for sequencing was blood. The V call is TRBV5-1, the J call TRBJ2-1, with TRBD2 matching over 10 bases. The origin of this receptor is a woman aged 60 to 75 in good health. CDR3 coding DNA: TGCGCCAGCAGCCTTAGCGGGGGGACCTACAATGAGCAGTTCTTC. This sequence encodes CASSLSGGTYNEQFF.